The next 29 T cell receptor beta chains were all read from a single sample in a study of shared clonotypes between healthy human individuals. Method: immunoSEQ multiplex PCR; TCRdb's copy keeps in-frame clones and lacks some. The sample consists of roughly 500,000 clones, about 78% of them appearing once. Source material: PBMCs. The receptors stem from a woman aged 40 to 55 in good health. Some clones in this sample may be carry-over from other donors' samples.

This clone has a single count. The gene calls are TRBV5-1 and TRBJ2-1; 15 bases fit TRBD2. The CDR3 consists of 18 residues. Unmatched junction bases numbered 8, after V lost 0 bases and J lost 7 bases. Germline-derived CDR1 and CDR2 are SGHRS and YFSETQ. CDR3 loop: CASSLVPGTSGRRNEQFF. The CDR3 DNA follows: TGCGCCAGCAGCTTGGTGCCCGGGACTAGCGGGAGGAGAAATGAGCAGTTCTTC.

The CDR3 bases are TGTGCCAGCAAGTGGACAGGGCGCAATCAGCCCCAGCATTTT. Residues: CASKWTGRNQPQHF. The genes are TRBV27 and TRBJ1-5; 8 positions agree with TRBD1. Germline V gene data show CDR1 as MNHEY and CDR2 as SMNVEV (reference sequence). Trimming at V came to 7 bases and at J to 2 bases, leaving 4 bases not matched to a gene. The CDR3 runs to 14 residues.

This rearrangement joins TRBV6-1 to TRBJ2-7; 9 bases fit TRBD1. The germline CDR1 and CDR2 sequences are MNHNS and SASEGT. The CDR3 is 14 amino acids. Trimming took 6 bases from V and 6 from J; bases not matched to a gene: 9. The CDR3 loop is CASSPGTGLSEQYF. The CDR3 region has the DNA TGTGCCAGCAGCCCCGGGACAGGGTTAAGCGAGCAGTACTTC.

This chain uses TRBV6-5 with TRBJ2-1, with 7 bases aligning to TRBD1. This CDR3 contains 13 residues. The trim removed 8 bases at V and 6 bases at J, leaving 7 bases unmatched. Germline CDR1 MNHEY, CDR2 SVGAGI. CDR3 DNA: TGTGCCAGCGGTAACAGGGGTACCAATGAGCAGTTCTTC. This translates into CASGNRGTNEQFF.

The chain uses TRBV5-1 and TRBJ1-3; D uncertain. V lost 4 bases and J 1 base, leaving 6 bases between the germline ends. This CDR3 has 13 amino acids. Per the germline V gene, CDR1 is SGHRS and CDR2 is YFSETQ. The chain's CDR3 is CASSGESGNTIYF. CDR3 coding DNA: TGCGCCAGCAGCGGGGAATCTGGAAACACCATATATTTT.

V is TRBV2 and J is TRBJ1-3, with D unresolved. The CDR3 is 15 amino acids. The V gene's germline CDR1 is SNHLY and CDR2 FYNNEI. V was shortened by 5 bases and J by 3 bases, with 14 bases between the two germline ends. CDR3 sequence (DNA): TGTGCCAGCAGTTCTCGGGCCTCTGATGGAAACACCATATATTTT. This sequence encodes CASSSRASDGNTIYF.

The genes are TRBV28 and TRBJ2-1; D may be TRBD1 or TRBD2 (5 bases each). The ends were cut back, 3 bases at V and 3 bases at J, with 15 bases in the middle. This CDR3 is 16 amino acids long. Germline V gives CDR1 MDHEN, CDR2 SYDVKM. The DNA of the CDR3 is TGTGCCAGCAGTTTCATGAGGGGCGCTAACTACAATGAGCAGTTCTTC. Translated: CASSFMRGANYNEQFF.

The chain couples TRBV19 to TRBJ1-1; tentatively, D is TRBD1 (6 bases). CDR3 length: 15 amino acids. V gave up 6 bases and J gave up 0 bases, with 14 bases separating them. Germline V gene data show CDR1 as LNHDA and CDR2 as SQIVND (reference sequence). CDR3 protein: CASSQPGTLNTEAFF. The CDR3, as DNA: TGTGCCAGTAGCCAACCCGGGACACTGAACACTGAAGCTTTCTTT.

This chain joins TRBV5-8 and TRBJ2-7, with D perhaps matching TRBD2 (6 bases). CDR3 length: 15 amino acids. With 1 base removed from V and 6 bases from J, the gap between germline ends came to 17 bases. Germline V lookup: CDR1 SGHTS, CDR2 YDEGEE. CDR3 amino acids: CASSLFGSPSSEQYF. The CDR3 region has the DNA TGTGCCAGCAGCTTGTTCGGGAGCCCGTCATCCGAGCAGTACTTC.

The chain uses TRBV7-9 and TRBJ2-7; tentatively, D is TRBD2 (6 bases). This CDR3 comprises 14 residues. Germline V gene sequence: CDR1 SEHNR, CDR2 FQNEAQ (reference sequence). Trimming removed 5 bases from V and 1 base from J, with 12 bases in between. CDR3 protein: CASSRRDFSYEQYF. DNA of the CDR3: TGTGCCAGCAGCCGGAGGGACTTTTCCTACGAGCAGTACTTC.

This chain joins TRBV7-7 and TRBJ2-1; D gene unclear. The CDR3 has 14 residues. Germline V CDR1 and CDR2: SSHAT, FNYEAQ (reference sequence). V was trimmed by 5 bases and J by 9 bases, leaving 17 bases between them. The CDR3 DNA reads TGTGCCAGCAGCGACGTCGGTATATCGGCTGAGCAGTTCTTC. Protein: CASSDVGISAEQFF.

V is TRBV18 and J is TRBJ1-1; TRBD1 matches 7 bases. J lost 0 bases, V lost 1 base, and 11 bases had no gene match. Germline lookup yields CDR1 KGHSH and CDR2 LQKENI. The length of the CDR3 is 18 residues. In DNA form, the CDR3 reads TGTGCCAGCTCACCACGCCAGGCGACAGGGCCTATGAACACTGAAGCTTTCTTT. This gives the protein CASSPRQATGPMNTEAFF.

The chain employs TRBV7-3 and TRBJ2-1, with 10 bases matching TRBD2. The CDR3 runs to 15 residues. V shed 5 bases and J 2 bases; nucleotides not matched to a gene: 3. Germline CDR1 is SGHTA and CDR2 is FQGTGA. As DNA, the CDR3 is TGTGCCAGCAGCCCAAGCGGGAGGGCCTACAATGAGCAGTTCTTC. It translates to CASSPSGRAYNEQFF.

The CDR3 protein is CASSQVGGPNNSPLHF. CDR3 DNA sequence: TGCGCCAGCAGCCAAGTAGGTGGCCCGAACAATTCACCCCTCCACTTT. V gene TRBV4-1 combines with J gene TRBJ1-6; D not resolved. CDR1 and CDR2 (germline): MGHRA, YSYEKL. Trimming shortened V by 1 base and J by 7 bases, and 14 bases separated the two germline ends. CDR3 size: 16 residues.

This clone was detected only a few times. CDR3 DNA: TGTGCCAGCAGCTTTGGACTAGCGGGAGCCTCTGAGCAGTACTTC. Translated: CASSFGLAGASEQYF. The chain joins TRBV5-4 to TRBJ2-7; 13 bases align to TRBD2. The CDR3 spans 15 residues. Germline CDR1 reads SGHNT; CDR2 reads YYREEE (reference sequence). Trimming took 2 bases from V and 7 from J; bases not matched to a gene: 6.

The rearrangement joins TRBV5-6 to TRBJ1-2; possibly TRBD1 for D (5 bases). Germline CDR1 reads SGHDT; CDR2 reads YYEEEE. Deletions cut 3 bases from V and 6 bases from J, with 9 bases between. The CDR3 consists of 12 residues. The chain's CDR3 is CASSYGGNGYTF. The CDR3, as DNA: TGTGCCAGCAGCTATGGGGGAAATGGCTACACCTTC.

The gene calls are TRBV5-1 and TRBJ1-1; 8 bases fit TRBD1. After removal of 3 bases from V and 7 bases from J, the junction contained 8 bases not matched to a gene. This CDR3 region has 14 residues. The germline gives CDR1 SGHRS, CDR2 YFSETQ. CDR3 sequence reads: CASSSSNRGGEAFF. The CDR3, as DNA: TGCGCCAGCAGCTCCTCGAACAGGGGGGGTGAAGCTTTCTTT.

In DNA, the CDR3 is TGCAGCGTTGGGGGTAGCGGGACGAGCTCCTACAATGAGCAGTTCTTC. It specifies CSVGGSGTSSYNEQFF. The V and J genes are TRBV29-1 and TRBJ2-1; the match to TRBD2 covers 8 bases. The CDR3 runs 16 residues. Germline values: CDR1 SQVTM, CDR2 ANQGSEA. After removal of 4 bases from V and 0 bases from J, the junction contained 8 bases not matched to a gene.

The chain recombines TRBV28 with TRBJ2-1; 8 bases agree with TRBD2. Per the germline V gene, CDR1 is MDHEN and CDR2 is SYDVKM. V lost 4 bases and J lost 6; bases outside the gene matches: 5. This CDR3 region has 14 residues. The CDR3 region is CASSSPRGGNEQFF. The CDR3 bases are TGTGCCAGCAGTTCCCCCCGGGGGGGCAATGAGCAGTTCTTC.

J is TRBJ2-2 and V is TRBV18, with D tentatively TRBD1 or TRBD2 (5 bases each). Germline loops: CDR1 KGHSH, CDR2 LQKENI. The ends were cut back, 6 bases at V and 4 bases at J, with 15 bases in the middle. CDR3 length: 15 residues. The CDR3 DNA sequence: TGTGCCAGCTCTACACAGGAAGGAGGCACCGGGGAGCTGTTTTTT. Translation: CASSTQEGGTGELFF.

V usage is TRBV19 and J usage is TRBJ1-5, with a possible D match to TRBD1 (5 bases). Germline V gene data show CDR1 as LNHDA and CDR2 as SQIVND (reference sequence). The CDR3 covers 14 residues. V was trimmed by 4 bases and J by 9 bases, leaving 16 bases between them. CDR3 residues: CASSTPWGSGPQHF. The CDR3 nucleotides read TGTGCCAGTAGTACCCCATGGGGGTCTGGGCCCCAGCATTTT.

The chain uses TRBV28 and TRBJ1-3, with D tentatively TRBD1 (6 bases). Germline assignment: CDR1 MDHEN and CDR2 SYDVKM. The CDR3 contains 13 residues. V was pared by 2 bases and J by 7 bases, with 9 bases between. The CDR3 sequence is CASSLNRVNTIYF. The CDR3 coding sequence is TGTGCCAGCAGTTTAAACAGGGTCAACACCATATATTTT.

The V gene is TRBV13, the J gene TRBJ2-3; D uncertain. Trimming shortened V by 5 bases and J by 3 bases, and 3 bases separated the two germline ends. This CDR3 comprises 11 residues. Germline-derived CDR1 and CDR2 are PRHDT and FYEKMQ (reference sequence). Here the CDR3 reads CASSKTDTQYF. CDR3 DNA: TGTGCCAGCAGCAAGACAGATACGCAGTATTTT.

The chain recombines TRBV14 with TRBJ2-2; D remains ambiguous. CDR3 length equals 14 residues. Trimming removed 0 bases from V and 3 bases from J, with 5 bases in between. Germline loops: CDR1 SGHDN, CDR2 FVKESK. CDR3 loop: CASSQDWDTGELFF. Here the CDR3 DNA reads TGTGCCAGCAGCCAAGATTGGGACACCGGGGAGCTGTTTTTT. The entire variable domain, with the rest obtained from reference TRBV14 and TRBJ2-2, is as follows: EAGVTQFPSHSVIEKGQTVTLRCDPISGHDNLYWYRRVMGKEIKFLLHFVKESKQDESGMPNNRFLAERTGGTYSTLKVQPAELEDSGVYFCASSQDWDTGELFFGEGSRLTVL.

The V gene is TRBV15, the J gene TRBJ2-5, with D unresolved. The last part of the DNA fits TRBJ2-7 better; the J call may be wrong. The germline V gene encodes CDR1 LNHNV and CDR2 YYDKDF (reference sequence). This CDR3 has 15 amino acids. The CDR3 nucleotides read TGTGCCACCAGCAGAGACCTAGTATTAGGATACGAGCAGTACTTC. Translated: CATSRDLVLGYEQYF.

The chain uses TRBV5-1 and TRBJ1-2; D is unresolved. Trimming left V 0 bases short and J 5 bases short, with 8 bases between. The CDR3 spans 13 residues. In germline, CDR1 is SGHRS, CDR2 YFSETQ. CDR3 sequence: CASSLAVSYGYTF. CDR3 nucleotides: TGCGCCAGCAGCTTGGCCGTGTCTTATGGCTACACCTTC.

V is TRBV5-4 and J is TRBJ2-4, with D unresolved. Trimming took 1 base from V and 3 from J, leaving 5 bases between them. The CDR3 totals 13 residues. The germline V gene encodes CDR1 SGHNT and CDR2 YYREEE (reference sequence). The CDR3 reads CASSLYGKNIQYF. CDR3 in DNA: TGTGCCAGCAGCTTGTACGGCAAAAACATTCAGTACTTC.

V gene TRBV6-6 combines with J gene TRBJ2-1, with a weak D call TRBD2 (6 bases). Germline V CDR1 and CDR2: MNHNY, SVGAGI (reference sequence). The V gene lost 4 bases and the J gene lost 3 bases, with 16 bases spanning the gap. This CDR3 has 16 residues. The CDR3 DNA sequence: TGTGCCAGCAGTTCCAGCCCTACAGCGGGCTACAATGAGCAGTTCTTC. Translating it yields CASSSSPTAGYNEQFF.

This clone showed up many times. The genes are TRBV15 and TRBJ2-7; D unclear. This CDR3 has 13 residues. Trimming pared 0 bases from V and 4 bases from J, leaving 7 bases between. Germline V gives CDR1 LNHNV, CDR2 YYDKDF (reference sequence). The CDR3 DNA sequence: TGTGCCACCAGCAGAGATGCCCGATACGAGCAGTACTTC. Amino acids: CATSRDARYEQYF.